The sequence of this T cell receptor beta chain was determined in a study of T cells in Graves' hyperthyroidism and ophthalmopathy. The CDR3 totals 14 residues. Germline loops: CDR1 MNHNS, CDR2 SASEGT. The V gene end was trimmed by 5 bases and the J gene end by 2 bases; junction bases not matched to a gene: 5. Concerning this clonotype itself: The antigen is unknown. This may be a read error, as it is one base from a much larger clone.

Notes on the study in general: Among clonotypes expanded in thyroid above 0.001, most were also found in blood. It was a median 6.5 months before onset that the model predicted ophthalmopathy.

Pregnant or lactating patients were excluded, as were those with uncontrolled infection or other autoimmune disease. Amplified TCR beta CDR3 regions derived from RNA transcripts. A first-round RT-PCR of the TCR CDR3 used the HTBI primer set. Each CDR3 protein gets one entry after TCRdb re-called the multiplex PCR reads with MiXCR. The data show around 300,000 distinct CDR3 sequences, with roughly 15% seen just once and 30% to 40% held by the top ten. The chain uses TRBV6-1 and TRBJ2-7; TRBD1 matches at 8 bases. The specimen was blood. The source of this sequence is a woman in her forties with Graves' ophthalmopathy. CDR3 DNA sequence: TGTGCCAGCAGTCTTCAGGGGGCACCCTACGAGCAGTACTTC. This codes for CASSLQGAPYEQYF.